The 17 T cell receptor beta chains listed next were all sequenced from one sample in a study of Graves' ophthalmopathy and Graves' hyperthyroidism. RNA served as the template for amplifying TCR beta CDR3 regions. Following a first-round RT-PCR that used HTBI primers, a second-round multiplex PCR was carried out. TCRdb re-derived calls from the multiplex PCR reads in MiXCR, one entry per CDR3 protein. The repertoire holds about 700,000 distinct CDR3 sequences, about two fifths seen once, with over 2.5% in the top ten. The specimen sequenced was peripheral blood. The receptors stem from an adult man with Graves' ophthalmopathy.

This clonotype has ten or more counts. The rearrangement links TRBV10-2 to TRBJ1-3; D is unclear. Trimming took 3 bases from V and 4 from J, leaving 10 bases between them. There are 14 residues in the CDR3. The germline CDR1 and CDR2 sequences are WSHSY and SAAADI. CDR3 in DNA: TGCGCCAGCAGTGAAGCAGGACGAGGAAACACCATATATTTT. Translated: CASSEAGRGNTIYF.

In this sample, this clonotype turned up a few times. V usage is TRBV5-8 and J usage is TRBJ1-2, with 9 nucleotides matching TRBD1. Germline lookup yields CDR1 SGHTS and CDR2 YDEGEE. Trimming took 4 bases from V and 3 from J; bases not matched to a gene: 10. The CDR3 has 16 amino acids. This CDR3 reads CASSTDRGQGHYGYTF. DNA of the CDR3: TGTGCCAGCAGCACAGACCGCGGACAGGGGCACTATGGCTACACCTTC.

This clonotype has just a few counts. The J gene is TRBJ2-2, the V gene TRBV7-3; 7 nucleotides agree with TRBD1. The germline gives CDR1 SGHTA, CDR2 FQGTGA. The junction had 6 bases not matched to a gene; V was cut back by 3 bases and J by 5 bases. The CDR3 runs to 15 residues. The CDR3 bases are TGTGCCAGCAGCTTGCTGACAGGGTTGACCGGGGAGCTGTTTTTT. Its protein is CASSLLTGLTGELFF. The variable domain in full, completed from reference TRBV7-3 and TRBJ2-2, reads GAGVSQTPSNKVTEKGKYVELRCDPISGHTALYWYRQSLGQGPEFLIYFQGTGAADDSGLPNDRFFAVRPEGSVSTLKIQRTERGDSAVYLCASSLLTGLTGELFFGEGSRLTVL.

This clonotype showed up many times. V and J are TRBV7-9 and TRBJ1-4; D ambiguous. V lost 6 bases and J 0 bases, leaving 8 bases between the germline ends. CDR3 size: 14 residues. From germline, CDR1 is SEHNR and CDR2 FQNEAQ (reference sequence). The CDR3 region is CASSWASTNEKLFF. CDR3 DNA: TGTGCCAGCAGTTGGGCATCAACTAATGAAAAACTGTTTTTT.

As to this clonotype: One end of the junction is discordant with germline, which a read error may explain. The chain combines TRBV7-9 with TRBJ2-5; D gene ambiguous. Germline V lookup: CDR1 SEHNR, CDR2 FQNEAQ (reference sequence). CDR3 length: 14 residues. CDR3 amino acids: CASSLGTTQEAQYF. The CDR3 DNA is TGTGCCAGCAGCTTAGGGACCACACAAGAGGCCCAGTACTTC.

This clonotype occurred many times. The V gene is TRBV6-1, the J gene TRBJ1-4; TRBD1 might be the D (6 bases). The CDR3 totals 15 residues. V lost 1 base and J 5 bases, leaving 11 bases between the germline ends. Germline CDR1 reads MNHNS; CDR2 reads SASEGT. The CDR3 is CASSEDDGGNEKLFF. As DNA, the CDR3 is TGTGCCAGCAGTGAAGATGACGGGGGCAATGAAAAACTGTTTTTT.

This clonotype was counted ten times or more. The V call is TRBV6-6, the J call TRBJ1-2, with a tentative D call TRBD1 (5 bases). This CDR3 has 13 residues. CDR1 is MNHNY, CDR2 SVGAGI, per germline (reference sequence). The V and J ends lost 3 bases and 3 bases respectively, with 8 bases between them. The CDR3 loop reads CASSYQGYYGYTF. The CDR3 bases are TGTGCCAGCAGTTATCAGGGTTACTATGGCTACACCTTC.

Details on this clonotype: Since the CDR3 does not end with the conserved phenylalanine or tryptophan, this likely comes from a read error. It is unclear where the CDR3 begins or ends on the DNA, so no DNA is shown, and the CDR3 is as TCRdb lists it. The chain combines TRBV7-2 with TRBJ1-1. The CDR3 has 8 amino acids, counting both end residues. Germline V gene data show CDR1 as SGHTA and CDR2 as FQGNSA. CDR3 in amino acids: CASSLVRS.

This clonotype was seen ten or more times. This chain connects TRBV9 to TRBJ1-5; D is undetermined. V lost 4 bases to trimming and J lost 1 base, with 12 bases between them. In germline, CDR1 is SGDLS, CDR2 YYNGEE. CDR3 length: 15 residues. The CDR3 DNA is TGTGCCAGCAGCCCCTCGGCGAGGAGCAATCAGCCCCAGCATTTT. It encodes CASSPSARSNQPQHF.

Note on this clonotype: Since a much larger clone is just one base distant, this may be a read error. V usage is TRBV7-9 and J usage is TRBJ2-2; the match to TRBD2 covers 8 bases. V shed 5 bases, J shed 7 bases, and the junction held 12 bases outside the gene matches. The CDR3 loop spans 16 amino acids. The V gene's germline CDR1 is SEHNR and CDR2 FQNEAQ (reference sequence). In DNA, the CDR3 is TGTGCCAGCAGCGTCATCACTAGCGGACCCATCGGGGAGCTGTTTTTT. It is translated as CASSVITSGPIGELFF.

The chain is built from TRBV7-9 and TRBJ1-2, with D possibly matching TRBD1 (5 bases). V was clipped by 3 bases and J by 9 bases, with 23 bases between them. Germline CDR1 and CDR2: SEHNR and FQNEAQ (reference sequence). The CDR3 contains 16 residues. CDR3 nucleotides: TGTGCCAGCAGCTTCACTGAAAAGCGGGGGACTCATCGCTACACCTTC. Translation: CASSFTEKRGTHRYTF. Full variable domain (rest looked up from reference TRBV7-9 and TRBJ1-2): DTGVSQNPRHKITKRGQNVTFRCDPISEHNRLYWYRQTLGQGPEFLTYFQNEAQLEKSRLLSDRFSAERPKGSFSTLEIQRTEQGDSAMYLCASSFTEKRGTHRYTFGSGTRLTVV.

The rearrangement joins TRBV9 to TRBJ2-5; TRBD2 agrees at 9 bases. The CDR3 spans 15 residues. V was pared by 5 bases and J by 4 bases, with 9 bases of the junction left unmatched. From germline, CDR1 is SGDLS and CDR2 YYNGEE. CDR3 sequence reads: CASSEGNSGRETQYF. The CDR3 nucleotides read TGTGCCAGCAGTGAGGGGAATAGCGGGAGAGAGACCCAGTACTTC.

As regards this clonotype: This may stem from a read error, because a much larger clone lies one nucleotide away. The chain combines TRBV7-9 with TRBJ1-4; D not resolved. The germline V and J ends were trimmed by 1 base and 5 bases, with 8 bases remaining between them. Looked up from germline, CDR1 is SEHNR and CDR2 is FQNEAQ (reference sequence). The CDR3 consists of 14 residues. CDR3 loop: CASSLGQRNEKLFF. Written as DNA, the CDR3 is TGTGCCAGCAGCTTAGGGCAGAGAAATGAAAAACTGTTTTTT.

Here the CDR3 reads CSASIGADTGELFF. The CDR3 DNA sequence: TGCAGTGCTAGTATCGGGGCGGACACCGGGGAGCTGTTTTTT. The gene calls are TRBV20-1 and TRBJ2-2; D is perhaps TRBD1 or TRBD2 (5 bases each). This CDR3 is 14 amino acids long. Trimming left V 3 bases short and J 3 bases short, with 11 bases between. Germline lookup yields CDR1 DFQATT and CDR2 SNEGSKA (reference sequence).

This clonotype was observed a few times. CDR3 sequence (DNA): TGTGCCAGCAGAAAAGCGGACCAAGAGACCCAGTACTTC. This translates into CASRKADQETQYF. The chain carries TRBV27 and TRBJ2-5; a possible D gene is TRBD2 (5 bases). The ends were cut back, 6 bases at V and 0 bases at J, with 8 bases in the middle. Per the germline V gene, CDR1 is MNHEY and CDR2 is SMNVEV (reference sequence). CDR3 length: 13 residues.

Points on this clonotype: Since a much larger clone is just one base distant, this may be a read error. V and J are TRBV4-2 and TRBJ2-7, with 9 bases that match TRBD1. There are 16 residues in the CDR3. After removal of 3 bases from V and 4 bases from J, the junction contained 10 bases not matched to a gene. Germline assignment: CDR1 LGHNA and CDR2 YNFKEQ. The CDR3 reads CASSHEEGQGSYEQYF. The CDR3 DNA sequence: TGTGCCAGCAGCCATGAGGAGGGACAGGGATCGTACGAGCAGTACTTC.

This clonotype occurred many times. The chain carries TRBV2 and TRBJ2-2; possibly TRBD2 for D (5 bases). Germline CDR1 and CDR2: SNHLY and FYNNEI. Trimming removed 7 bases from V and 2 bases from J, with 11 bases in between. This CDR3 contains 14 residues. CDR3 sequence: CASTTDFNTGELFF. CDR3 DNA sequence: TGTGCCAGCACTACGGACTTCAACACCGGGGAGCTGTTTTTT. Full variable domain (outside the CDR3, taken from reference TRBV2 and TRBJ2-2): EPEVTQTPSHQVTQMGQEVILRCVPISNHLYFYWYRQILGQKVEFLVSFYNNEISEKSEIFDDQFSVERPDGSNFTLKIRSTKLEDSAMYFCASTTDFNTGELFFGEGSRLTVL.